One and the same sample provided the 9 T cell receptor beta chains below, sequenced in a study of a mutant IDH1 vaccine in newly diagnosed glioma. Antigen specificity for these receptors is unknown. Described time point: week 11, during vaccination. The content of each vaccine dose was 300 ug of mutant IDH1 20-mer peptide, and topical imiquimod accompanied it. The repertoire was sequenced with immunoSEQ multiplex PCR; TCRdb's copy has only in-frame clones and lacks some. In the table there are 100,000 to 120,000 clones, about nine tenths of which are singletons. The sequencing used PBMCs, collected from a glioma patient whose treatment included an IDH1 peptide vaccine. These receptors were collected from a woman between 45 and 60 years old with glioma.

The rearrangement joins TRBV27 to TRBJ2-7; possible D gene TRBD2, 5 bases. Germline V gene data show CDR1 as MNHEY and CDR2 as SMNVEV (reference sequence). The CDR3 runs to 13 residues. V was pared by 8 bases and J by 6 bases, with 17 bases between. The chain's CDR3 is CASASRAQAEQYF. In DNA, the CDR3 is TGTGCCAGCGCCTCGAGGGCCCAGGCCGAGCAGTACTTC.

This clone was recorded a few times. This chain connects TRBV28 to TRBJ2-3; D is unresolved. Trimming pared 5 bases from V and 3 bases from J, leaving 9 bases between. CDR1 MDHEN and CDR2 SYDVKM come from the germline V gene. This CDR3 contains 13 residues. CDR3 amino acids: CASSLPATDTQYF. The CDR3 DNA reads TGTGCCAGCAGTCTTCCCGCGACAGATACGCAGTATTTT.

This clone was seen just once. The chain joins TRBV7-6 to TRBJ1-4; D is unclear. CDR1 is SGHVS and CDR2 is FNYEAQ in the germline V gene. The CDR3 contains 16 residues. V was clipped by 5 bases and J by 3 bases, with 16 bases between them. The CDR3, as DNA: TGTGCCAGCAGCCGAAGCGCCGCGCCCCCTAATGAAAAACTGTTTTTT. Its protein is CASSRSAAPPNEKLFF.

This chain links TRBV7-9 with TRBJ2-7, with D possibly being TRBD2 (6 bases). This CDR3 spans 14 amino acids. V lost 5 bases, J lost 6 bases, and 17 bases lay in between. Germline assignment: CDR1 SEHNR and CDR2 FQNEAQ (reference sequence). CDR3 amino acids: CASSPRDFGGEQYF. The CDR3 region has the DNA TGTGCCAGCAGCCCCCGGGACTTCGGAGGCGAGCAGTACTTC. The variable domain in full, with the rest retrieved from reference TRBV7-9 and TRBJ2-7, is DTGVSQNPRHKITKRGQNVTFRCDPISEHNRLYWYRQTLGQGPEFLTYFQNEAQLEKSRLLSDRFSAERPKGSFSTLEIQRTEQGDSAMYLCASSPRDFGGEQYFGPGTRLTVT.

The chain joins TRBV28 to TRBJ2-7; TRBD1 agrees at 8 bases. Germline loops: CDR1 MDHEN, CDR2 SYDVKM. V shed 4 bases and J 3 bases; nucleotides not matched to a gene: 2. This CDR3 is 13 amino acids long. CDR3 nucleotides: TGTGCCAGCAGTTCCGGGACAGGCTACGAGCAGTACTTC. Its translation: CASSSGTGYEQYF.

V and J are TRBV29-1 and TRBJ1-5; D remains unclear. The CDR3 consists of 13 residues. Germline V gene data show CDR1 as SQVTM and CDR2 as ANQGSEA. With 6 bases removed from V and 4 bases from J, the gap between germline ends came to 13 bases. CDR3 DNA: TGCAGCGTCCAAATAGGAACAAATCAGCCCCAGCATTTT. It is translated as CSVQIGTNQPQHF.

The chain recombines TRBV7-8 with TRBJ2-7; TRBD2 matches 11 bases. Per germline, CDR1 SGHVS and CDR2 FQNEAQ. V dropped 0 bases and J dropped 3; count of bases not matched to a gene: 4. The CDR3 is 16 residues long. In nucleotides, the CDR3 is TGTGCCAGCAGCTTAGCCAGACTAGCGGGGTTCTACGAGCAGTACTTC. Translated, it gives CASSLARLAGFYEQYF.

This chain connects TRBV14 to TRBJ1-2; D possibly corresponds to TRBD1 (5 bases). The CDR3 is made up of 16 amino acids. CDR1 is SGHDN and CDR2 is FVKESK in the germline V gene. The germline V and J ends were trimmed by 0 bases and 5 bases, with 16 bases remaining between them. The CDR3 sequence: CASSQDPLQGGYGYTF. CDR3 coding DNA: TGTGCCAGCAGCCAAGATCCCCTTCAGGGAGGGTATGGCTACACCTTC.

This clone has only one observation. The chain recombines TRBV7-3 with TRBJ2-7, with 7 positions matching TRBD1. After removal of 5 bases from V and 6 bases from J, the junction contained 7 bases not matched to a gene. CDR1 SGHTA and CDR2 FQGTGA come from the germline V gene. The CDR3 extends over 13 amino acids. CDR3 DNA sequence: TGTGCCAGCAGCCTGCGGCAGGGGGTCGAGCAGTACTTC. Protein product: CASSLRQGVEQYF.